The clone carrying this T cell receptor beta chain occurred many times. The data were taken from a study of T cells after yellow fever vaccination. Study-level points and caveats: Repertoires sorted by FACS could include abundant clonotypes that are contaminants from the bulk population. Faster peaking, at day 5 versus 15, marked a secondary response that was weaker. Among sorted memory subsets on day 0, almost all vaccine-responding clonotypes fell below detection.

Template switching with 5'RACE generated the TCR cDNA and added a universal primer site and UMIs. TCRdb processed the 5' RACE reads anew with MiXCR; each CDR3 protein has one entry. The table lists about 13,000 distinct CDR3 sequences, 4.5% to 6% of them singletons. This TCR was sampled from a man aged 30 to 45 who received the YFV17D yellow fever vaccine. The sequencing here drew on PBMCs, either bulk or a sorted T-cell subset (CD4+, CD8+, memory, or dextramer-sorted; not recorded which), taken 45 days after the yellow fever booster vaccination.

The CDR3 region is CASSFAHGELFF. The CDR3 DNA reads TGTGCCAGCAGTTTTGCTCACGGGGAGCTGTTTTTT. V is TRBV12-3 or TRBV12-4 and J is TRBJ2-2, with D hard to call. V was trimmed by 3 bases and J by 7 bases, leaving 6 bases between them. The CDR3 consists of 12 residues.